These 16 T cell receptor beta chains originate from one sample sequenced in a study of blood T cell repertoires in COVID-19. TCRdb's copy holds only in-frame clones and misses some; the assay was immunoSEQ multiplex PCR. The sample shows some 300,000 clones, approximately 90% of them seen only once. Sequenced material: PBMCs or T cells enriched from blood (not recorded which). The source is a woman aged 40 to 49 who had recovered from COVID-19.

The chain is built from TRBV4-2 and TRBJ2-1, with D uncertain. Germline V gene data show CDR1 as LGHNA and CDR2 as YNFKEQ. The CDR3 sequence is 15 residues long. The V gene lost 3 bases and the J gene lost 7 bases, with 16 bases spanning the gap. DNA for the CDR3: TGTGCCAGCAGCCACGAATCGTCAGTGGTGAATGAGCAGTTCTTC. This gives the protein CASSHESSVVNEQFF.

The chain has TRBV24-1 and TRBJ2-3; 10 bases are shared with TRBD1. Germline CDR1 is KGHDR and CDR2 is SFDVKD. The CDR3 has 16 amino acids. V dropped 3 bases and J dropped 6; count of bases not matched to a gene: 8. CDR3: CATSDPDRGHVDTQYF. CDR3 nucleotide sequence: TGTGCCACCAGTGATCCCGACAGGGGGCACGTGGATACGCAGTATTTT.

CDR3 bases: TGTGCCAGCAGTTCCCCTAGCGGGCCCCGGGATACGCAGTATTTT. Protein product: CASSSPSGPRDTQYF. The chain uses TRBV6-5 and TRBJ2-3, with 8 bases aligning to TRBD2. CDR1 MNHEY and CDR2 SVGAGI come from the germline V gene. The CDR3 is made up of 15 amino acids. Trimming removed 4 bases from V and 6 bases from J; junction bases left unmatched: 9.

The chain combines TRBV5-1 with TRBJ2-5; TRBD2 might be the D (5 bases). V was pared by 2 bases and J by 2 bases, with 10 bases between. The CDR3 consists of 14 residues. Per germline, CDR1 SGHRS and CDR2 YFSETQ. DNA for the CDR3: TGCGCCAGCAGCTTAGAGGGTTGGCAAGAGACCCAGTACTTC. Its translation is CASSLEGWQETQYF. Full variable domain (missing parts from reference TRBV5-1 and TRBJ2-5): KAGVTQTPRYLIKTRGQQVTLSCSPISGHRSVSWYQQTPGQGLQFLFEYFSETQRNKGNFPGRFSGRQFSNSRSEMNVSTLELGDSALYLCASSLEGWQETQYFGPGTRLLVL.

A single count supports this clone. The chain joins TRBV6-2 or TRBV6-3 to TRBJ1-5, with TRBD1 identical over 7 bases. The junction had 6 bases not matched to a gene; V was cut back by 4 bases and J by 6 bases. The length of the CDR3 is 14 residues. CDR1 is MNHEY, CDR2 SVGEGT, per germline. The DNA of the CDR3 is TGTGCCAGCAGTTCCCGACAGGGCAGTCAGCCCCAGCATTTT. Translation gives CASSSRQGSQPQHF.

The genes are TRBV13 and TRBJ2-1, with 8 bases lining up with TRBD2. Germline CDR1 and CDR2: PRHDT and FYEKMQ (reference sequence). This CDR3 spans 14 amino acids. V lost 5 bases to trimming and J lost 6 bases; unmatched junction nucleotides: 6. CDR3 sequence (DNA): TGTGCCAGCAGCATTCCCGGGACTAGCAATGAGCAGTTCTTC. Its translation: CASSIPGTSNEQFF.

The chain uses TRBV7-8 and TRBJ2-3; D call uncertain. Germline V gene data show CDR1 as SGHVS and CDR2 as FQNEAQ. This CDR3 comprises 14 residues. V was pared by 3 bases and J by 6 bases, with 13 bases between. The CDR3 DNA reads TGTGCCAGCAGCTTCCTTAATCCTCCTGATACGCAGTATTTT. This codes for CASSFLNPPDTQYF.

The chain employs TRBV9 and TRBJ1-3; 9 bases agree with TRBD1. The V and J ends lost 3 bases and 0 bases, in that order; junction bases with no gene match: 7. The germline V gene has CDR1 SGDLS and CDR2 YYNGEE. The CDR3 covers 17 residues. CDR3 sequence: CASSAFTGGSSGNTIYF. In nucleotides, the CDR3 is TGTGCCAGCAGCGCCTTTACAGGGGGCAGCTCTGGAAACACCATATATTTT.

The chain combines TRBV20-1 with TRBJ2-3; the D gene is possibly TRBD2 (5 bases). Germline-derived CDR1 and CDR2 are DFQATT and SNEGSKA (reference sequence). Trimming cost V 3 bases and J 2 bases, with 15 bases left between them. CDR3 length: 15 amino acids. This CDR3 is CSASSGWSPTDTQYF. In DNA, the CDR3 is TGCAGTGCTAGTTCGGGGTGGTCCCCCACAGATACGCAGTATTTT.

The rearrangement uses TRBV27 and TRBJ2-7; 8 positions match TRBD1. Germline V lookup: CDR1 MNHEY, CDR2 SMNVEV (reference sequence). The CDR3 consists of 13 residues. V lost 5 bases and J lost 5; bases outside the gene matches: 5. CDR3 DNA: TGTGCCAGCAGTACGACAGGGGAGCACGAGCAGTACTTC. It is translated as CASSTTGEHEQYF.

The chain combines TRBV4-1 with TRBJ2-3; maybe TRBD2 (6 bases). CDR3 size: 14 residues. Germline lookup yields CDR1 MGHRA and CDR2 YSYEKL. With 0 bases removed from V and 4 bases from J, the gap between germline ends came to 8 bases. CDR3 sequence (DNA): TGCGCCAGCAGCCAAGAGCGGGACCCAGATACGCAGTATTTT. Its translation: CASSQERDPDTQYF.

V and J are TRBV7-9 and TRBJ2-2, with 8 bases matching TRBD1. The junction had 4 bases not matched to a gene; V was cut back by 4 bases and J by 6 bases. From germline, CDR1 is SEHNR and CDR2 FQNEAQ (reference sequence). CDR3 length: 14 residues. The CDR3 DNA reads TGTGCCAGCAGCTCCCGGGACAGGCCCGGGGAGCTGTTTTTT. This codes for CASSSRDRPGELFF.

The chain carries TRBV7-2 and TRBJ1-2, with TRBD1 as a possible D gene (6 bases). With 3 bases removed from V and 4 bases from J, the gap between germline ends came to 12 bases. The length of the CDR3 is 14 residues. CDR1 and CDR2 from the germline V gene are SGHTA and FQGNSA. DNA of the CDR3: TGTGCCAGCAGCTTGGCAGGGGAGGGCTATGGCTACACCTTC. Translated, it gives CASSLAGEGYGYTF. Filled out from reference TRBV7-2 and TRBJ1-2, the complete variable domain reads GAGVSQSPSNKVTEKGKDVELRCDPISGHTALYWYRQSLGQGLEFLIYFQGNSAPDKSGLPSDRFSAERTGGSVSTLTIQRTQQEDSAVYLCASSLAGEGYGYTFGSGTRLTVV.

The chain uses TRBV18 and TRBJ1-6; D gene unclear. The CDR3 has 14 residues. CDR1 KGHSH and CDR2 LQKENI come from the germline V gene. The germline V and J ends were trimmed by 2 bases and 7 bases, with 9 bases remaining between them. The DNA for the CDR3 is TGTGCCAGCTCACCAGCGGCTACCAATTCACCCCTCCACTTT. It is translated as CASSPAATNSPLHF.

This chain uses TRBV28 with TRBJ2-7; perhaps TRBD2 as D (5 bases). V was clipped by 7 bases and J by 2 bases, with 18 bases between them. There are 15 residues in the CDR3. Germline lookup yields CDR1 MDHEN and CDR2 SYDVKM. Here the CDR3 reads CASTPRGSSPYEQYF. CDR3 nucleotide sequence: TGTGCCAGCACTCCCCGGGGTAGTAGTCCCTACGAGCAGTACTTC.

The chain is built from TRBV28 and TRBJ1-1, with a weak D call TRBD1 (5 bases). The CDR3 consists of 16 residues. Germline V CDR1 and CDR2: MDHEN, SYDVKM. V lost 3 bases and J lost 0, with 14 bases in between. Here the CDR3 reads CASSLAGLVMNTEAFF. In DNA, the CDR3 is TGTGCCAGCAGTTTGGCAGGGCTCGTCATGAACACTGAAGCTTTCTTT.